Following are 9 T cell receptor beta chains from one sample sequenced in a study of early T cells in non-severe SARS-CoV-2 infection. In TCRdb, the 5' RACE reads were re-called with MiXCR into one record per CDR3 protein. The sample yields tens of thousands of distinct CDR3 sequences, about 12% seen once. Sequencing input: whole blood. These receptors were obtained from an adult who was a healthcare worker with PCR-confirmed SARS-CoV-2 infection or an uninfected control (not recorded which).

This clonotype was counted at least ten times. The chain uses TRBV7-6 and TRBJ2-1; the match to TRBD2 covers 9 bases. This CDR3 is built from 16 residues. Germline loops: CDR1 SGHVS, CDR2 FNYEAQ. Losses at the gene ends were 4 bases for V and 3 bases for J; bases not matched to a gene: 7. CDR3 region: CASSSLAGVSYNEQFF. CDR3 sequence (DNA): TGTGCCAGCAGCTCTTTAGCGGGGGTGAGCTACAATGAGCAGTTCTTC.

Many counts were recorded for this clonotype. CDR3 coding DNA: TGTGCCAGCAGCACGTACACCTACGAGCAGTACTTC. Translating gives CASSTYTYEQYF. V is TRBV7-9 and J is TRBJ2-7; D unresolved. V was clipped by 5 bases and J by 2 bases, with 7 bases between them. CDR1 and CDR2 from the germline V gene are SEHNR and FQNEAQ (reference sequence). This CDR3 has 12 residues.

This clonotype came up many times. The chain recombines TRBV28 with TRBJ2-7; D may be TRBD1 (6 bases). This CDR3 has 15 residues. V was shortened by 4 bases and J by 3 bases, with 16 bases between the two germline ends. The germline gives CDR1 MDHEN, CDR2 SYDVKM. DNA of the CDR3: TGTGCCAGCAGTTCAACCGGGACACCTGGCTACGAGCAGTACTTC. Translating gives CASSSTGTPGYEQYF.

This clonotype was seen more than once but under ten times. The DNA for the CDR3 is TGCGCCAGCAGCCAAGATCGTCCTTATACGCAGTATTTT. Its translation is CASSQDRPYTQYF. V and J are TRBV4-3 and TRBJ2-3; no definite D call. The V end lost 0 bases, the J end lost 7 bases, and 8 bases lay between the germline ends. In germline, CDR1 is LGHNA, CDR2 YSLEER. The CDR3 length is 13 residues.

This clonotype was observed a single time. The chain has TRBV6-5 and TRBJ1-2; weak D call: TRBD1 (6 bases). V lost 10 bases, J lost 4 bases, and 16 bases lay in between. Germline V gene lookup returns CDR1 MNHEY and CDR2 SVGAGI. CDR3 length equals 13 residues. CDR3 DNA: TGTGCCACCTGGGGGCGAGACGGCTATGGCTACACCTTC. Translation: CATWGRDGYGYTF.

V is TRBV12-3 or TRBV12-4 and J is TRBJ2-3; D might be TRBD2 (5 bases). The CDR3 spans 13 residues. Trimming left V 9 bases short and J 4 bases short, with 14 bases between. The CDR3 DNA is TGTGCCAGTTCGTCCTCCGGGGCAGATACGCAGTATTTT. Translated, it gives CASSSSGADTQYF.

This clonotype was found many times. The CDR3 DNA is TGTGCCATCAGTGAGATCGACAATGAGCAGTTCTTC. Its protein product is CAISEIDNEQFF. The chain couples TRBV10-3 to TRBJ2-1; no clear D gene. Germline CDR1 and CDR2: ENHRY and SYGVKD. The CDR3 contains 12 residues. Trimming took off 2 bases at V and 5 bases at J, with 4 bases between the two ends.

This clonotype was seen many times. The rearrangement joins TRBV5-1 to TRBJ2-3; D might be TRBD1 (5 bases). This CDR3 is 14 amino acids long. From germline, CDR1 is SGHRS and CDR2 YFSETQ. Deletions cut 7 bases from V and 1 base from J, with 13 bases between. The CDR3 protein is CASAQDSRTDTQYF. DNA for the CDR3: TGCGCCAGCGCTCAAGACAGCCGCACAGATACGCAGTATTTT.

This clonotype was counted many times. The genes are TRBV29-1 and TRBJ1-1; tentatively, D is TRBD1 (5 bases). The germline CDR1 and CDR2 sequences are SQVTM and ANQGSEA. V was trimmed by 7 bases and J by 5 bases, leaving 14 bases between them. The CDR3 is 12 residues long. The CDR3 DNA reads TGCAGCGGTTCAGGGAGTGGGACTGAAGCTTTCTTT. Translated: CSGSGSGTEAFF.